This T cell receptor beta chain was captured by sequencing in a study of blood T cell repertoires in COVID-19. In the study overall: COVID-19 samples from acute and convalescent phases originated in the United States, Italy and Spain.

Repertoires were generated with immunoSEQ multiplex PCR, while TCRdb's copy carries only in-frame clones and drops some. The repertoire consists of almost 400,000 clones, with about 90% occurring once and the leading ten covering approximately 2.4%. Germline V gene data show CDR1 as SQVTM and CDR2 as ANQGSEA. V lost 1 base to trimming and J lost 0 bases, with 12 bases between them. The CDR3 consists of 15 residues. This sequence joins TRBV29-1 and TRBJ1-1; D gene unclear. The clonotype comes from a woman aged 55-69 years with COVID-19, enrolled during active disease. Sequencing used peripheral blood. The CDR3 reads CSVEGENGLNTEAFF. The CDR3 DNA reads as TGCAGCGTTGAAGGAGAGAACGGTTTGAACACTGAAGCTTTCTTT.